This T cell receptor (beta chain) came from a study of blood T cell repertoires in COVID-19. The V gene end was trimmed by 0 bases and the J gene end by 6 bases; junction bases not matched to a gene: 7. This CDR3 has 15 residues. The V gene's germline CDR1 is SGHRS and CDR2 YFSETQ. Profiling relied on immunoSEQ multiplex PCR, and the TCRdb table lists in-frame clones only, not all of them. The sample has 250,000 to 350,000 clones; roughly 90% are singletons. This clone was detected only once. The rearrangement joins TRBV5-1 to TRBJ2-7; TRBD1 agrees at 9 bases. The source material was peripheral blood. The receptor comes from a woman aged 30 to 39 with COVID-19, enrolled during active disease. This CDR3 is CASSLAWTGASEQYF. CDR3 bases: TGCGCCAGCAGCTTGGCGTGGACAGGGGCATCCGAGCAGTACTTC.